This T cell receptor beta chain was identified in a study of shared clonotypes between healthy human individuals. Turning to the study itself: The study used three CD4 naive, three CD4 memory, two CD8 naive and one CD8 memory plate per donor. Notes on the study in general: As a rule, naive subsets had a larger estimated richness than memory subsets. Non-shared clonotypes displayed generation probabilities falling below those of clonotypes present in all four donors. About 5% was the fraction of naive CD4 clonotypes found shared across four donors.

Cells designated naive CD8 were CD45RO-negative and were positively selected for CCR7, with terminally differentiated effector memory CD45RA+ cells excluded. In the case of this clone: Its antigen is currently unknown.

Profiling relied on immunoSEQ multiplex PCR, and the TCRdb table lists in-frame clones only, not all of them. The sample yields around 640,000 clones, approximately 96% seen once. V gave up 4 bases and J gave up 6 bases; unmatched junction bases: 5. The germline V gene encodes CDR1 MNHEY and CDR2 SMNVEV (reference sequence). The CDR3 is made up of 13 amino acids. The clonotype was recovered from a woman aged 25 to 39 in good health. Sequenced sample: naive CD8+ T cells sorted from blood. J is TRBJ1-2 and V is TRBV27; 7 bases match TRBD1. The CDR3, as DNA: TGTGCCAGCAGTTACCTCGGGACAGATGGCTACACCTTC. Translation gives CASSYLGTDGYTF.